This T cell receptor (beta chain) was sequenced in a study of lymphopenia after photon versus proton radiotherapy. Data came from immunoSEQ multiplex PCR; TCRdb stores just in-frame clones and leaves some out. The table lists about 50,000 clones, roughly nine tenths of them singletons, with approximately 18% in the top ten. Whole-study results and caveats: Oligoclonal CD8+ Temra expansion after nadir drove photon patients' diversity drop. Relative stability marked proton patients; photon patients lost diversity and naive cells.

V lost 7 bases and J lost 7; bases outside the gene matches: 5. CDR3 length equals 13 residues. Germline V gene lookup returns CDR1 MNHEY and CDR2 SVGAGI. As for this clone: Its target is not known.

The material sequenced was peripheral blood, taken from a patient treated with photon-based radiotherapy. This chain connects TRBV6-5 to TRBJ2-1, with 9 bases identical to TRBD2. The sequence was obtained from a woman aged 40 to 55 with cholangiocarcinoma. The CDR3 nucleotides are TGTGCCAGCATGATAGCGGGAGTTAATGAGCAGTTCTTC. It translates to CASMIAGVNEQFF.